The 30 T cell receptor beta chains below come from one sample, sequenced in a study of blood T cells in healthy people across ages. The use of a sample-barcoded 5' primer and a J-beta primer mix characterized a second PCR of about 7 to 12 cycles. TCRdb analysed the 5' RACE reads with MiXCR anew, one entry per CDR3 protein. The sample includes about 1 million distinct CDR3 sequences, under 30% of them seen just once. The sample also formed part of further work on T cells of mothers and their children.

Sequencing was performed on blood. Every receptor here comes from a girl aged 2-9 years in good health.

V and J are TRBV6-1 and TRBJ2-1, with TRBD1 matching 7 bases. The last part of the DNA fits TRBJ2-5 better; the J call may be wrong. CDR1 and CDR2 from the germline V gene are MNHNS and SASEGT. The CDR3 length is 14 residues. CDR3 sequence reads: CASRATGRTETQYF. CDR3 nucleotide sequence: TGTGCCAGCAGGGCGACAGGGCGGACGGAGACCCAGTACTTC.

V gene TRBV7-2 combines with J gene TRBJ2-2; D call uncertain. The CDR3 runs to 14 residues. Deletions cut 3 bases from V and 5 bases from J, with 10 bases between. The germline V gene has CDR1 SGHTA and CDR2 FQGNSA. In DNA form, the CDR3 reads TGTGCCAGCAGCTTGGATCTTGCGACCGGGGAGCTGTTTTTT. It specifies CASSLDLATGELFF.

The chain couples TRBV29-1 to TRBJ1-4; 9 bases are shared with TRBD1. J was trimmed by 8 bases and V by 1 base; bases with no gene match: 11. This CDR3 has 16 amino acids. Germline assignment: CDR1 SQVTM and CDR2 ANQGSEA. CDR3 DNA sequence: TGCAGCGTTGAAGGGACAGGGGTTGATATCGGGGAAAAACTGTTTTTT. Its translation is CSVEGTGVDIGEKLFF.

V is TRBV7-2 and J is TRBJ2-7; D not certain. The CDR3 extends over 14 amino acids. Trimming stripped 1 base from V and 2 bases from J, with 9 bases between. CDR1 and CDR2 (germline): SGHTA, FQGNSA. Written as DNA, the CDR3 is TGTGCCAGCAGCTTAGAGGTCTTAACCTACGAGCAGTACTTC. Residues: CASSLEVLTYEQYF.

This clonotype was seen a few times. The chain joins TRBV20-1 to TRBJ1-1, with no clear D. V was trimmed by 3 bases and J by 0 bases, leaving 5 bases between them. The CDR3 consists of 12 residues. The germline V gene encodes CDR1 DFQATT and CDR2 SNEGSKA (reference sequence). CDR3 coding DNA: TGCAGTGCTAGCGATATGAACACTGAAGCTTTCTTT. It translates to CSASDMNTEAFF.

This clonotype has more than one count but fewer than ten. The V gene is TRBV12-3 or TRBV12-4, the J gene TRBJ1-1; TRBD1 matches at 9 bases. There are 15 residues in the CDR3. V was pared by 5 bases and J by 0 bases, with 4 bases of the junction left unmatched. CDR3 in amino acids: CASSKQGAVNTEAFF. For the CDR3, the DNA is TGTGCCAGCAGTAAACAGGGGGCGGTGAACACTGAAGCTTTCTTT.

The chain has TRBV7-9 and TRBJ2-5, with 8 bases matching TRBD2. J was trimmed by 11 bases and V by 3 bases; bases with no gene match: 11. The CDR3 spans 14 residues. Per germline, CDR1 SEHNR and CDR2 FQNEAQ (reference sequence). CDR3 sequence (DNA): TGTGCCAGCAGCTTGGCGGGGGGCAGAACGGGGCAGTACTTC. Translating it yields CASSLAGGRTGQYF.

J is TRBJ2-5 and V is TRBV28; D unresolved. This CDR3 contains 18 residues. Germline V gene lookup returns CDR1 MDHEN and CDR2 SYDVKM. V lost 4 bases to trimming and J lost 5 bases, with 26 bases between them. The CDR3 DNA reads TGTGCCAGCAGTTCCCCCTTTATTAATCCCTCGGTTGGGGAGACCCAGTACTTC. This encodes CASSSPFINPSVGETQYF.

This clonotype was seen only a few times. The genes are TRBV20-1 and TRBJ2-5, with 8 nucleotides matching TRBD2. The DNA end lines up better with TRBJ2-1; the J call may be wrong. CDR3 size: 12 residues. CDR1 is DFQATT, CDR2 SNEGSKA, per germline (reference sequence). The CDR3 spells CSARDFRGGQFF. DNA for the CDR3: TGCAGTGCTAGAGATTTCCGGGGGGGACAGTTCTTC.

This clonotype was counted a few times. The CDR3 bases are TGTGCCAGCAGTTACTCGAGTCCCAGGAACAATGAGCAGTTCTTC. Residues: CASSYSSPRNNEQFF. The chain has TRBV6-5 and TRBJ2-1; D is unclear. Germline CDR1 is MNHEY and CDR2 is SVGAGI. The CDR3 totals 15 residues. V lost 0 bases, J lost 5 bases, and 11 bases lay in between.

This chain connects TRBV6-1 to TRBJ1-1, with 9 bases identical to TRBD1. The CDR3 has 13 amino acids. The V gene's germline CDR1 is MNHNS and CDR2 SASEGT. V trimming: 8 bases; J trimming: 6 bases; junction bases outside the gene matches: 7. This CDR3 reads CASRTGVPPEAFF. The CDR3 bases are TGTGCCAGCCGGACAGGGGTGCCTCCTGAAGCTTTCTTT.

The chain couples TRBV29-1 to TRBJ2-5; the match to TRBD2 covers 10 bases. Looked up from germline, CDR1 is SQVTM and CDR2 is ANQGSEA. Unmatched junction bases numbered 16, after V lost 1 base and J lost 5 bases. The CDR3 covers 18 residues. The CDR3 nucleotides read TGCAGCGTTGAAGCAGGGTCTCATACGGGACTAGCGTACGAGACCCAGTACTTC. Translated: CSVEAGSHTGLAYETQYF.

This clonotype was observed many times. The gene calls are TRBV29-1 and TRBJ2-6; D unresolved. Deletions cut 2 bases from V and 0 bases from J, with 5 bases between. Germline V gives CDR1 SQVTM, CDR2 ANQGSEA. The CDR3 loop spans 14 amino acids. The CDR3 sequence is CSVETGSGANVLTF. The CDR3 DNA follows: TGCAGCGTTGAAACGGGCTCTGGGGCCAACGTCCTGACTTTC.

This chain links TRBV12-3 or TRBV12-4 with TRBJ1-2, with D unresolved. The CDR3 is 15 residues long. V lost 2 bases and J lost 4, with 14 bases in between. CDR3 in DNA: TGTGCCAGCAGTTTATCCGGTTTAGAAAGCTATGGCTACACCTTC. This translates into CASSLSGLESYGYTF.

The genes are TRBV7-2 and TRBJ2-1, with D tentatively TRBD2 (6 bases). Germline CDR1 is SGHTA and CDR2 is FQGNSA. The CDR3 consists of 13 residues. Between the trimmed V and J ends, which lost 5 bases and 8 bases, there was a span of 13 bases. For the CDR3, the DNA is TGTGCCAGCAGCCCAACTAGCATTGATGAGCAGTTCTTC. It specifies CASSPTSIDEQFF.

The rearrangement joins TRBV9 to TRBJ1-2; 9 nucleotides match TRBD1. V was pared by 0 bases and J by 8 bases, with 11 bases of the junction left unmatched. Germline V gene sequence: CDR1 SGDLS, CDR2 YYNGEE. The CDR3 runs 16 residues. The CDR3 DNA reads TGTGCCAGCAGCGTAGACGTCTGGGGACAGGGTGGAGGCTACACCTTC. Translating it yields CASSVDVWGQGGGYTF. The full variable domain, its missing parts supplied by reference TRBV9 and TRBJ1-2, is DSGVTQTPKHLITATGQRVTLRCSPRSGDLSVYWYQQSLDQGLQFLIQYYNGEERAKGNILERFSAQQFPDLHSELNLSSLELGDSALYFCASSVDVWGQGGGYTFGSGTRLTVV.

This rearrangement joins TRBV28 to TRBJ1-2; D remains unclear. V was trimmed by 6 bases and J by 4 bases, leaving 15 bases between them. In germline, CDR1 is MDHEN, CDR2 SYDVKM. The CDR3 loop spans 14 amino acids. CDR3 protein: CASREKGSLYGYTF. The CDR3 DNA reads TGTGCCAGCAGGGAAAAGGGCAGCCTCTATGGCTACACCTTC.

CDR3 nucleotide sequence: TGTGCCAGCAGACGAGGCAGGGATGAAAAACTGTTTTTT. Translated: CASRRGRDEKLFF. J is TRBJ1-4 and V is TRBV7-2; TRBD1 is a possible D gene (5 bases). The CDR3 is made up of 13 amino acids. Germline V lookup: CDR1 SGHTA, CDR2 FQGNSA. V gave up 6 bases and J gave up 6 bases, with 11 bases separating them.

The gene calls are TRBV19 and TRBJ2-5, with D uncertain. Germline V lookup: CDR1 LNHDA, CDR2 SQIVND (reference sequence). V gave up 7 bases and J gave up 4 bases, with 10 bases separating them. The CDR3 consists of 12 residues. CDR3 coding DNA: TGTGCCAGTATTGAGCTGCGAGAGACCCAGTACTTC. Amino acid sequence: CASIELRETQYF.

This clonotype came up once. This rearrangement joins TRBV12-3 or TRBV12-4 to TRBJ1-2; D remains ambiguous. The V end was cut by 1 base, the J end by 4 bases, with 13 bases between. The length of the CDR3 is 15 residues. The CDR3 region is CASSLGLRGIYGYTF. The CDR3 nucleotides are TGTGCCAGCAGTTTAGGCCTCCGCGGAATCTATGGCTACACCTTC.

This chain joins TRBV15 and TRBJ2-7; no firm D call. Germline values: CDR1 LNHNV, CDR2 YYDKDF (reference sequence). This CDR3 region has 13 residues. Trimming left V 5 bases short and J 3 bases short, with 11 bases between. As DNA, the CDR3 is TGTGCCACCAGCGTGAGGATAGGCTACGAGCAGTACTTC. This gives the protein CATSVRIGYEQYF.

There are a few counts of this clonotype. This rearrangement joins TRBV7-6 to TRBJ2-2, with TRBD1 matching 8 bases. The V and J ends lost 0 bases and 3 bases, in that order; junction bases with no gene match: 9. The length of the CDR3 is 18 residues. Germline values: CDR1 SGHVS, CDR2 FNYEAQ. CDR3 in amino acids: CASSLALRGRVDTGELFF. The CDR3 bases are TGTGCCAGCAGCTTAGCGCTCAGGGGGCGTGTTGACACCGGGGAGCTGTTTTTT. The full variable domain, its missing parts supplied by reference TRBV7-6 and TRBJ2-2, is GAGVSQSPRYKVTKRGQDVALRCDPISGHVSLYWYRQALGQGPEFLTYFNYEAQQDKSGLPNDRFSAERPEGSISTLTIQRTEQRDSAMYRCASSLALRGRVDTGELFFGEGSRLTVL.

The chain employs TRBV27 and TRBJ1-1; tentatively, D is TRBD1 (5 bases). CDR1 and CDR2 from the germline V gene are MNHEY and SMNVEV (reference sequence). The V end was cut by 1 base, the J end by 8 bases, with 11 bases between. The CDR3 is 13 residues long. CDR3 loop: CASSLWRDSEAFF. CDR3 bases: TGTGCCAGCAGTTTATGGCGGGACTCGGAAGCTTTCTTT.

This clonotype was recorded a few times. The gene calls are TRBV7-3 and TRBJ2-5; D possibly uses TRBD1 or TRBD2 (6 bases each). CDR1 and CDR2 from the germline V gene are SGHTA and FQGTGA. V was trimmed by 5 bases and J by 5 bases, leaving 18 bases between them. This CDR3 comprises 15 residues. CDR3 in DNA: TGTGCCAGCAGCCAAGGAGGGATTAGGGGGGAGACCCAGTACTTC. It codes for CASSQGGIRGETQYF.

This clonotype was observed a few times. CDR3 sequence: CASSTHGTGGTEAFF. Here the CDR3 DNA reads TGTGCCAGCAGCACCCACGGGACAGGCGGCACTGAAGCTTTCTTT. This chain uses TRBV11-2 with TRBJ1-1, with 8 bases fitting TRBD1. The CDR3 loop spans 15 amino acids. The germline V gene has CDR1 SGHAT and CDR2 FQNNGV. After removal of 5 bases from V and 4 bases from J, the junction contained 9 bases not matched to a gene.

The chain uses TRBV2 and TRBJ2-7; the match to TRBD2 covers 11 bases. After removal of 10 bases from V and 3 bases from J, the junction contained 5 bases not matched to a gene. CDR1 is SNHLY, CDR2 FYNNEI, per germline. The CDR3 consists of 13 residues. The CDR3 reads CATRTSGFYEQYF. The CDR3 bases are TGTGCCACCAGGACTAGCGGGTTCTACGAGCAGTACTTC.

The rearrangement links TRBV5-1 to TRBJ2-5; D not certain. The DNA end is a closer match to TRBJ2-1, so the J assignment may be wrong. This CDR3 is 14 amino acids long. Germline V gene data show CDR1 as SGHRS and CDR2 as YFSETQ. The CDR3: CASSLVSSRYEQFF. CDR3 in DNA: TGCGCCAGCAGCTTGGTGAGTAGCAGGTATGAGCAGTTCTTC.

The chain has TRBV2 and TRBJ2-2; no clear D. V lost 4 bases to trimming and J lost 6 bases, with 9 bases between them. Germline V gene lookup returns CDR1 SNHLY and CDR2 FYNNEI. The CDR3 has 13 amino acids. The CDR3, as DNA: TGTGCCAGCAGTGCCCAAGGTCCCGGGGAGCTGTTTTTT. Protein product: CASSAQGPGELFF.

CDR3 in amino acids: CASSLAASGRATETQYF. The CDR3 nucleotides are TGTGCCAGCAGCTTAGCAGCTAGCGGGAGGGCCACAGAGACCCAGTACTTC. The rearrangement uses TRBV7-9 and TRBJ2-5, with TRBD2 matching 12 bases. This CDR3 is 17 amino acids long. Germline V gives CDR1 SEHNR, CDR2 FQNEAQ (reference sequence). The trim removed 0 bases at V and 4 bases at J, leaving 6 bases unmatched. Based on the CDR3 plus reference TRBV7-9 and TRBJ2-5, the full variable domain is DTGVSQNPRHKITKRGQNVTFRCDPISEHNRLYWYRQTLGQGPEFLTYFQNEAQLEKSRLLSDRFSAERPKGSFSTLEIQRTEQGDSAMYLCASSLAASGRATETQYFGPGTRLLVL.

The chain combines TRBV25-1 with TRBJ2-3; no definite D call. Germline CDR1 is MGHDK and CDR2 is SYGVNS. The CDR3 is 13 amino acids. With 6 bases removed from V and 3 bases from J, the gap between germline ends came to 10 bases. The CDR3 coding sequence is TGTGCCAGCAGCCATTGGGGAACAGATACGCAGTATTTT. This codes for CASSHWGTDTQYF.